Shown below are 29 T cell receptor beta chains from a single sample sequenced in a study of T cells after yellow fever vaccination. TCRdb reprocessed the 5' RACE reads via MiXCR and lists one record per CDR3 protein. The sample lists approximately 31,000 distinct CDR3 sequences; 8% to 11% were seen once. Here the sequenced sample was PBMCs, either bulk or a sorted T-cell subset (CD4+, CD8+, memory, or dextramer-sorted; not recorded which), taken less than 16 days after the first yellow fever vaccination. The receptor set was obtained from a man in his late teens or twenties who received the YFV17D yellow fever vaccine.

This clonotype was found many times. The V call is TRBV20-1, the J call TRBJ2-1, with TRBD1 as a possible D gene (6 bases). Trimming stripped 5 bases from V and 0 bases from J, with 11 bases between. The CDR3 has 14 residues. CDR1 and CDR2 (germline): DFQATT, SNEGSKA (reference sequence). The chain's CDR3 is CSAQDSSSYNEQFF. Here the CDR3 DNA reads TGCAGTGCTCAGGACAGCAGCTCCTACAATGAGCAGTTCTTC.

This clonotype showed up many times. The CDR3 sequence: CSARGGAGNQPQHF. CDR3 nucleotide sequence: TGCAGTGCTAGAGGGGGGGCGGGCAATCAGCCCCAGCATTTT. The rearrangement links TRBV20-1 to TRBJ1-5; possible D gene TRBD1, 6 bases. From germline, CDR1 is DFQATT and CDR2 SNEGSKA (reference sequence). Deletions cut 1 base from V and 2 bases from J, with 9 bases between. CDR3 length equals 14 residues.

In this sample, this clonotype turned up many times. This rearrangement joins TRBV7-2 to TRBJ2-1, with 13 bases identical to TRBD2. The germline V gene has CDR1 SGHTA and CDR2 FQGNSA. V trimming: 5 bases; J trimming: 11 bases; junction bases outside the gene matches: 6. The CDR3 spans 14 residues. The CDR3 nucleotides are TGTGCCAGCAGCCCGACTAGCGGGGGGCCCAAGCAGTTCTTC. Encoded protein: CASSPTSGGPKQFF.

The rearrangement uses TRBV18 and TRBJ1-2, with 10 nucleotides matching TRBD1. Germline CDR1 reads KGHSH; CDR2 reads LQKENI. Germline trimming cut 1 base from V and 0 bases from J; bases unmatched to any gene: 2. This CDR3 spans 16 amino acids. CDR3 amino acids: CASSPRDRGANYGYTF. The CDR3 coding sequence is TGTGCCAGCTCACCACGGGACAGGGGTGCTAACTATGGCTACACCTTC.

This clonotype was counted many times. The chain joins TRBV29-1 to TRBJ2-5; D is unresolved. V gave up 4 bases and J gave up 2 bases, with 2 bases separating them. The germline V gene encodes CDR1 SQVTM and CDR2 ANQGSEA. The CDR3 runs 10 residues. The CDR3 region has the DNA TGCAGCGTTGTACAAGAGACCCAGTACTTC. Translation gives CSVVQETQYF.

This clonotype was seen at least ten times. This chain connects TRBV10-3 to TRBJ1-2; possible D gene TRBD1, 6 bases. V shed 6 bases and J shed 4 bases, with 15 bases lying between them. In germline, CDR1 is ENHRY, CDR2 SYGVKD. The CDR3 runs to 14 residues. The CDR3: CAIRNREHGYGYTF. The CDR3 nucleotides are TGTGCCATCAGAAACAGGGAGCACGGCTATGGCTACACCTTC.

This clonotype occurred many times. V is TRBV29-1 and J is TRBJ1-3; D is possibly TRBD1 (5 bases). CDR1 and CDR2 from the germline V gene are SQVTM and ANQGSEA. V lost 4 bases and J 8 bases, leaving 12 bases between the germline ends. CDR3 size: 12 residues. The CDR3 spells CSVAQAQDTIYF. Here the CDR3 DNA reads TGCAGCGTTGCACAGGCTCAAGACACCATATATTTT. Supplemented by reference TRBV29-1 and TRBJ1-3, the full variable domain reads SAVISQKPSRDICQRGTSLTIQCQVDSQVTMMFWYRQQPGQSLTLIATANQGSEATYESGFVIDKFPISRPNLTFSTLTVSNMSPEDSSIYLCSVAQAQDTIYFGEGSWLTVV.

This clonotype was counted ten times or more. This rearrangement joins TRBV6-5 to TRBJ1-1; D remains ambiguous. V was pared by 6 bases and J by 2 bases, with 4 bases between. Germline V CDR1 and CDR2: MNHEY, SVGAGI. The CDR3 sequence is 11 residues long. The CDR3 DNA follows: TGTGCCAGCAGCCATAACACTGAAGCTTTCTTT. Protein: CASSHNTEAFF.

Many counts were recorded for this clonotype. V gene TRBV6-5 combines with J gene TRBJ1-2, with D perhaps matching TRBD1 (5 bases). The CDR3 has 16 residues. Germline V lookup: CDR1 MNHEY, CDR2 SVGAGI. V dropped 4 bases and J dropped 2 bases, with 17 bases sitting between them. CDR3 sequence reads: CASSSLPGTGNYGYTF. In DNA, the CDR3 is TGTGCCAGCAGTTCCCTCCCCGGGACGGGGAACTATGGCTACACCTTC.

This clonotype has a count of ten or more. The rearrangement uses TRBV4-2 and TRBJ2-3; weak D call: TRBD2 (5 bases). Germline loops: CDR1 LGHNA, CDR2 YNFKEQ. The V gene lost 2 bases and the J gene lost 0 bases, with 12 bases spanning the gap. The CDR3 extends over 16 amino acids. This CDR3 reads CASSQKARTSTDTQYF. In DNA form, the CDR3 reads TGTGCCAGCAGCCAAAAAGCCCGGACTAGCACAGATACGCAGTATTTT.

This clonotype was observed at least ten times. The chain couples TRBV2 to TRBJ2-5; 7 bases line up with TRBD2. The CDR3 has 15 amino acids. The V gene end was trimmed by 6 bases and the J gene end by 2 bases; junction bases not matched to a gene: 9. The germline gives CDR1 SNHLY, CDR2 FYNNEI. CDR3 nucleotide sequence: TGTGCCAGCAGAAACCGGGACTACCAACAAGAGACCCAGTACTTC. It translates to CASRNRDYQQETQYF.

By proportion, this clonotype is medium-sized. CDR3 amino acids: CATGTRGGGRFF. CDR3 bases: TGTGCCACCGGGACTAGAGGGGGGGGTCGGTTCTTC. The V and J genes are TRBV27 and TRBJ2-1; 8 bases map to TRBD2. V dropped 10 bases and J dropped 15; count of bases not matched to a gene: 14. Germline loops: CDR1 MNHEY, CDR2 SMNVEV (reference sequence). CDR3 length: 12 amino acids.

The table lists this clonotype with many counts. The chain joins TRBV18 to TRBJ2-2; TRBD1 agrees at 9 bases. CDR3 size: 16 residues. V lost 0 bases, J lost 5 bases, and 4 bases stayed unmatched. Germline CDR1 and CDR2: KGHSH and LQKENI. CDR3 nucleotide sequence: TGTGCCAGCTCACCACCGGGGACAGGGCGAACCGGGGAGCTGTTTTTT. Its translation is CASSPPGTGRTGELFF.

Ten or more counts support this clonotype. The V call is TRBV5-1, the J call TRBJ2-5; 15 bases agree with TRBD2. The germline V gene has CDR1 SGHRS and CDR2 YFSETQ. CDR3 length: 18 residues. With 5 bases clipped from V and 0 bases from J, the junction kept 8 bases outside the gene matches. CDR3 amino acids: CASSSGTSGGSYQETQYF. The CDR3 coding sequence is TGCGCCAGCAGTTCAGGGACTAGCGGGGGGTCGTACCAAGAGACCCAGTACTTC.

This clonotype occurred many times. V is TRBV12-3 or TRBV12-4 and J is TRBJ1-5; no firm D call. The CDR3 has 14 amino acids. Trimming stripped 3 bases from V and 5 bases from J, with 11 bases between. For the CDR3, the DNA is TGTGCCAGCAGTTTTTGGGGAGGCGATCAGCCCCAGCATTTT. Protein product: CASSFWGGDQPQHF.

The table lists this clonotype with many counts. V gene TRBV4-3 combines with J gene TRBJ2-5; D may be TRBD1 (6 bases). CDR1 is LGHNA and CDR2 is YSLEER in the germline V gene. The CDR3 extends over 15 amino acids. Trimming removed 0 bases at V and 4 bases at J, with 12 bases between. The CDR3 loop is CASSQDDRRGETQYF. The CDR3 DNA reads as TGCGCCAGCAGCCAAGATGATCGCAGGGGAGAGACCCAGTACTTC.

This clonotype was seen many times. V gene TRBV6-5 combines with J gene TRBJ2-2; possible D gene TRBD1, 5 bases. V was pared by 0 bases and J by 2 bases, with 10 bases between. The length of the CDR3 is 16 residues. CDR1 and CDR2 (germline): MNHEY, SVGAGI. The CDR3 sequence is CASSYSRQSNTGELFF. In nucleotides, the CDR3 is TGTGCCAGCAGTTACTCCAGACAGAGTAACACCGGGGAGCTGTTTTTT.

To note about this clonotype: A clone one base away is much larger, so this may be a read error. The chain combines TRBV4-3 with TRBJ2-3; 9 nucleotides line up with TRBD1. Germline loops: CDR1 LGHNA, CDR2 YSLEER. V lost 0 bases to trimming and J lost 5 bases; unmatched junction nucleotides: 18. The CDR3 consists of 20 residues. The CDR3 spells CASSQEDSFWTGVGIDTQYF. The CDR3 nucleotides are TGCGCCAGCAGCCAAGAGGATAGCTTTTGGACAGGGGTAGGAATAGATACGCAGTATTTT.

This clonotype came up many times. The J gene is TRBJ1-1, the V gene TRBV6-5, with D tentatively TRBD1 (5 bases). The CDR3 is made up of 16 amino acids. Trimming left V 7 bases short and J 0 bases short, with 18 bases between. The germline gives CDR1 MNHEY, CDR2 SVGAGI. The CDR3 protein is CASKDRTQLMNTEAFF. CDR3 coding DNA: TGTGCCAGCAAAGATAGGACACAGCTCATGAACACTGAAGCTTTCTTT.

This clonotype was found many times. This chain uses TRBV29-1 with TRBJ2-1; no clear D gene. Germline values: CDR1 SQVTM, CDR2 ANQGSEA. The V end lost 1 base, the J end lost 0 bases, and 7 bases lay between the germline ends. There are 14 residues in the CDR3. Here the CDR3 DNA reads TGCAGCGTTGAAGGGGCAAACTCCTACAATGAGCAGTTCTTC. This codes for CSVEGANSYNEQFF.

Ten or more counts support this clonotype. V and J are TRBV20-1 and TRBJ2-3; TRBD1 agrees at 8 bases. The CDR3 covers 15 residues. V trimming: 6 bases; J trimming: 3 bases; junction bases outside the gene matches: 11. Germline CDR1 and CDR2: DFQATT and SNEGSKA (reference sequence). DNA of the CDR3: TGCAGTGCCCAGACCGGGACAGGCCTAACAGATACGCAGTATTTT. It codes for CSAQTGTGLTDTQYF.

This clonotype showed up many times. V is TRBV5-1 and J is TRBJ2-5; the D is unclear. The germline V gene encodes CDR1 SGHRS and CDR2 YFSETQ. There are 13 residues in the CDR3. V was shortened by 2 bases and J by 0 bases, with 5 bases between the two germline ends. CDR3 sequence reads: CASSLGNQETQYF. CDR3 DNA sequence: TGCGCCAGCAGCTTAGGAAACCAAGAGACCCAGTACTTC. The whole variable domain, filled in from reference TRBV5-1 and TRBJ2-5, reads KAGVTQTPRYLIKTRGQQVTLSCSPISGHRSVSWYQQTPGQGLQFLFEYFSETQRNKGNFPGRFSGRQFSNSRSEMNVSTLELGDSALYLCASSLGNQETQYFGPGTRLLVL.

Within the sample, this clonotype is medium-sized. This chain uses TRBV28 with TRBJ1-1; 8 nucleotides align to TRBD1. Germline V gene sequence: CDR1 MDHEN, CDR2 SYDVKM. J lost 1 base, V lost 3 bases, and 4 bases had no gene match. The CDR3 length is 15 residues. CDR3 coding DNA: TGTGCCAGCAGTTTCGGGACAGGAGCGAACACTGAAGCTTTCTTT. It is translated as CASSFGTGANTEAFF.

This clonotype was seen repeatedly, ten times or more. J is TRBJ1-1 and V is TRBV12-3 or TRBV12-4; possible D gene TRBD1, 6 bases. The CDR3 extends over 14 amino acids. Trimming stripped 6 bases from V and 4 bases from J, with 15 bases between. Written as DNA, the CDR3 is TGTGCCAGCAGACCAAGGGGGGGGGTCACTGAAGCTTTCTTT. Translation gives CASRPRGGVTEAFF.

This clonotype was observed at least ten times. The chain is built from TRBV3-1 and TRBJ2-3; no clear D. The CDR3 covers 13 residues. The germline V gene encodes CDR1 LGHDT and CDR2 YNNKEL (reference sequence). V lost 2 bases and J 7 bases, leaving 10 bases between the germline ends. For the CDR3, the DNA is TGTGCCAGCAGCCAATTCGTCGGCAATACGCAGTATTTT. Residues: CASSQFVGNTQYF.

This clonotype was detected ten times or more. The genes are TRBV2 and TRBJ2-7, with D possibly being TRBD1 or TRBD2 (5 bases each). The CDR3 covers 12 residues. Trimming shortened V by 5 bases and J by 3 bases, and 8 bases separated the two germline ends. In germline, CDR1 is SNHLY, CDR2 FYNNEI. CDR3 sequence: CASSRDGYEQYF. The CDR3 DNA follows: TGTGCCAGCAGTCGGGACGGCTACGAGCAGTACTTC.

At least ten counts were recorded for this clonotype. This chain links TRBV5-5 with TRBJ2-5; D unclear. Trimming took 2 bases from V and 4 from J, leaving 6 bases between them. This CDR3 contains 12 residues. The germline V gene has CDR1 SGHKS and CDR2 YYEKEE (reference sequence). The CDR3 reads CASSFRRETQYF. CDR3 bases: TGTGCCAGCAGCTTCAGGAGAGAGACCCAGTACTTC.

In its sample, this clonotype was seen many times. J is TRBJ1-4 and V is TRBV15; TRBD1 agrees at 11 bases. V gave up 10 bases and J gave up 8 bases; unmatched junction bases: 9. The CDR3 is made up of 14 amino acids. Germline V gives CDR1 LNHNV, CDR2 YYDKDF (reference sequence). The CDR3 loop is CAIGQGARNEKLFF. CDR3 DNA sequence: TGTGCCATCGGACAGGGGGCGAGGAACGAAAAACTGTTTTTT.

This clonotype was observed many times. The J gene is TRBJ2-1, the V gene TRBV27; 7 nucleotides line up with TRBD1. The trim removed 2 bases at V and 1 base at J, leaving 2 bases unmatched. CDR1 and CDR2 from the germline V gene are MNHEY and SMNVEV (reference sequence). The CDR3 is made up of 15 amino acids. The CDR3 DNA sequence: TGTGCCAGCAGTTTAAAGGGACAGTCCTACAATGAGCAGTTCTTC. Its translation is CASSLKGQSYNEQFF.